The next 5 T cell receptor beta chains were all read from a single sample in a study of blood T cell repertoires in COVID-19. TCRdb's copy holds only in-frame clones and misses some; the assay was immunoSEQ multiplex PCR. Among roughly 100,000 clones listed, 84% were seen once. The specimen was peripheral blood. These TCRs come from a human donor in a cohort sampled during active or convalescent COVID-19.

The rearrangement links TRBV6-1 to TRBJ1-2, with a weak D call TRBD1 (5 bases). CDR1 and CDR2 (germline): MNHNS, SASEGT. Between the trimmed V and J ends, which lost 0 bases and 5 bases, there was a span of 7 bases. The CDR3 loop spans 13 amino acids. CDR3 in DNA: TGTGCCAGCAGTGAAGCGGAGGGGTATGGCTACACCTTC. It is translated as CASSEAEGYGYTF.

The genes are TRBV5-6 and TRBJ2-2, with D maybe TRBD1 (6 bases). The V end was cut by 5 bases, the J end by 6 bases, with 8 bases between. Germline V gene sequence: CDR1 SGHDT, CDR2 YYEEEE. The length of the CDR3 is 12 residues. CDR3: CASRPGAGELFF. The CDR3 DNA is TGTGCCAGCAGGCCAGGGGCCGGGGAGCTGTTTTTT.

This rearrangement joins TRBV20-1 to TRBJ1-2; D unclear. CDR1 is DFQATT, CDR2 SNEGSKA, per germline (reference sequence). Trimming took off 3 bases at V and 4 bases at J, with 9 bases between the two ends. The CDR3 is made up of 12 amino acids. CDR3 protein: CSASALGYGYTF. CDR3 DNA sequence: TGCAGTGCTAGTGCCCTCGGCTATGGCTACACCTTC.

V and J are TRBV3-1 (or the pseudogene TRBV3-2) and TRBJ2-6, with D perhaps TRBD2 (6 bases). CDR3 size: 15 residues. Trimming took 3 bases from V and 3 from J, leaving 9 bases between them. Germline loops: CDR1 LGHDT, CDR2 YNNKEL (reference sequence). CDR3 protein: CASSQGGLGANVLTF. In DNA form, the CDR3 reads TGTGCCAGCAGCCAGGGGGGACTTGGGGCCAACGTCCTGACTTTC.

J is TRBJ1-1 and V is TRBV11-3, with 7 bases aligning to TRBD1. Germline V gene sequence: CDR1 SGHNT, CDR2 YENEEA. The CDR3 has 18 residues. The junction had 18 bases not matched to a gene; V was cut back by 4 bases and J by 4 bases. For the CDR3, the DNA is TGTGCCAGCAGCTCCTCAACGGCACAGGGGCCCTCGTTCACTGAAGCTTTCTTT. Amino acids: CASSSSTAQGPSFTEAFF.